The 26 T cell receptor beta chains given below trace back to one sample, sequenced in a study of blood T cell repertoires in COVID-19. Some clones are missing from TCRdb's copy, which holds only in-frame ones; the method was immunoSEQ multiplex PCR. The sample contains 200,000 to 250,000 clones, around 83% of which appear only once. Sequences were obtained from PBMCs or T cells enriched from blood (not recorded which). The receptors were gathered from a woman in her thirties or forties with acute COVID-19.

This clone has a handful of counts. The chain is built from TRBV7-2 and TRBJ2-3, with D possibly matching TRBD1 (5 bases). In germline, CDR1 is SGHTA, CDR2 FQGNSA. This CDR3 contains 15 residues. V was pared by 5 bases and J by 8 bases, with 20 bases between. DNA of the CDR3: TGTGCCAGCAGCCTTGACTCCGCGCCAAGGGGTACGCAGTATTTT. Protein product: CASSLDSAPRGTQYF. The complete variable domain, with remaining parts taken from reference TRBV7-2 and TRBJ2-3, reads GAGVSQSPSNKVTEKGKDVELRCDPISGHTALYWYRQSLGQGLEFLIYFQGNSAPDKSGLPSDRFSAERTGGSVSTLTIQRTQQEDSAVYLCASSLDSAPRGTQYFGPGTRLTVL.

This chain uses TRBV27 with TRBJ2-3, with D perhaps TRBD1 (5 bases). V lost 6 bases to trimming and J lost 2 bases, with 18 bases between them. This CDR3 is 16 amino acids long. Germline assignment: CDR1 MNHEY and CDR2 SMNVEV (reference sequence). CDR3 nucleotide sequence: TGTGCCAGCAGCCCTAGGGTGGTGGGGCCCACAGATACGCAGTATTTT. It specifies CASSPRVVGPTDTQYF.

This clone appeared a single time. CDR3 in amino acids: CASSLSDRGNTEAFF. CDR3 in DNA: TGTGCCAGCAGCTTATCAGACAGGGGGAACACTGAAGCTTTCTTT. The chain links TRBV7-9 to TRBJ1-1, with 8 positions matching TRBD1. V shed 2 bases and J 1 base; nucleotides not matched to a gene: 3. Germline assignment: CDR1 SEHNR and CDR2 FQNEAQ (reference sequence). The CDR3 runs to 15 residues.

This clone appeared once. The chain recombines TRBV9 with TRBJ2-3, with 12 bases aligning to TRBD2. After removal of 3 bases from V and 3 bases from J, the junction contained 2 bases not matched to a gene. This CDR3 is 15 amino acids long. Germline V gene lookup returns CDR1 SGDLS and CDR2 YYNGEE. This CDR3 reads CASSGTSGNTDTQYF. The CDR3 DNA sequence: TGTGCCAGCAGCGGGACTAGCGGGAATACAGATACGCAGTATTTT.

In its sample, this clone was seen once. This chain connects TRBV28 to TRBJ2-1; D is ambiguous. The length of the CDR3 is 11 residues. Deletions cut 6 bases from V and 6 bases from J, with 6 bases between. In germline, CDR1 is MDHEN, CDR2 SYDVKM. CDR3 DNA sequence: TGTGCCAGCAGAGCCGTCAATGAGCAGTTCTTC. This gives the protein CASRAVNEQFF. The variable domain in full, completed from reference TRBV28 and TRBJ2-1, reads DVKVTQSSRYLVKRTGEKVFLECVQDMDHENMFWYRQDPGLGLRLIYFSYDVKMKEKGDIPEGYSVSREKKERFSLILESASTNQTSMYLCASRAVNEQFFGPGTRLTVL.

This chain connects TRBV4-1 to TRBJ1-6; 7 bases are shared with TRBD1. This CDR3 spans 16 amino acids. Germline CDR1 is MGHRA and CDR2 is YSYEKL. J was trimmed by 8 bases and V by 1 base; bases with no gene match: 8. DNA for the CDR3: TGCGCCAGCAGCCAAGCAACCGGGACAGCGGATTCACCCCTCCACTTT. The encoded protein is CASSQATGTADSPLHF.

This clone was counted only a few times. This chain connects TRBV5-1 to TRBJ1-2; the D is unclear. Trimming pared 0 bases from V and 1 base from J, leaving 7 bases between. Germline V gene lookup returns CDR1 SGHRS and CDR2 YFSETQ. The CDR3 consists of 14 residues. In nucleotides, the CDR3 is TGCGCCAGCAGCTTGGAAGTCGGTAACTATGGCTACACCTTC. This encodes CASSLEVGNYGYTF.

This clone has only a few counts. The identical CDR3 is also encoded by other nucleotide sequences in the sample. CDR3 bases: TGTGCCAGCAGTGTGGGCGGGAGCGCAGATACGCAGTATTTT. Amino acid sequence: CASSVGGSADTQYF. The chain employs TRBV2 and TRBJ2-3, with 7 bases lining up with TRBD2. Germline CDR1 reads SNHLY; CDR2 reads FYNNEI. CDR3 length: 14 amino acids. J was trimmed by 4 bases and V by 4 bases; bases with no gene match: 5.

The CDR3 loop is CASSFQRRIGEQYF. The CDR3 bases are TGTGCCAGCAGTTTCCAGAGGCGTATAGGCGAGCAGTACTTC. The chain is built from TRBV28 and TRBJ2-7; D remains ambiguous. Trimming pared 3 bases from V and 6 bases from J, leaving 15 bases between. Per the germline V gene, CDR1 is MDHEN and CDR2 is SYDVKM. The CDR3 has 14 amino acids. The full variable domain, completed using reference TRBV28 and TRBJ2-7, is DVKVTQSSRYLVKRTGEKVFLECVQDMDHENMFWYRQDPGLGLRLIYFSYDVKMKEKGDIPEGYSVSREKKERFSLILESASTNQTSMYLCASSFQRRIGEQYFGPGTRLTVT.

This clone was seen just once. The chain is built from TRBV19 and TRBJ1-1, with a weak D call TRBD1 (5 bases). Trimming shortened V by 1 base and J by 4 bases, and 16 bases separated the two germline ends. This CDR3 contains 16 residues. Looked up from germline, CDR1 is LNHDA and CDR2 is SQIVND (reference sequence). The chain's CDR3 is CASSIARGAWGTEAFF. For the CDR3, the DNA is TGTGCCAGTAGTATAGCGCGTGGGGCCTGGGGCACTGAAGCTTTCTTT.

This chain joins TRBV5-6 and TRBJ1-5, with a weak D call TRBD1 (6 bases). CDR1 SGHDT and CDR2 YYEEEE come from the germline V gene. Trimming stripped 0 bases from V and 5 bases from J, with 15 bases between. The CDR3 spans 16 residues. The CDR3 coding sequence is TGTGCCAGCAGCTTGGGGGGGCTACAGGGTGATCAGCCCCAGCATTTT. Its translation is CASSLGGLQGDQPQHF.

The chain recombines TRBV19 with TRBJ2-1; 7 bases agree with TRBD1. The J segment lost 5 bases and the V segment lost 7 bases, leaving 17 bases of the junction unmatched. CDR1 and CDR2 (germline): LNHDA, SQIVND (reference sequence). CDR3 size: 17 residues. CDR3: CASILTGSRALHNEQFF. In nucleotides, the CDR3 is TGTGCCAGTATATTGACAGGGAGTAGGGCGCTTCACAATGAGCAGTTCTTC.

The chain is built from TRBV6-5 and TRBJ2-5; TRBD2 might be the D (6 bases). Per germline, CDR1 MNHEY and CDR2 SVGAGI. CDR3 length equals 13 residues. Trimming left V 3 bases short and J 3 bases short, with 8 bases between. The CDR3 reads CASSYPGEETQYF. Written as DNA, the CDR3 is TGTGCCAGCAGTTATCCGGGGGAAGAGACCCAGTACTTC.

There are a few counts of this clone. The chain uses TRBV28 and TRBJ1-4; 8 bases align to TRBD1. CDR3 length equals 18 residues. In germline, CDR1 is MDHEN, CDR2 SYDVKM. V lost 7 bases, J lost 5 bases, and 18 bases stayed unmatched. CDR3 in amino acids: CASNKGTGLGSFNEKLFF. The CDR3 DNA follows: TGTGCCAGCAACAAGGGGACAGGCCTAGGGAGCTTCAATGAAAAACTGTTTTTT.

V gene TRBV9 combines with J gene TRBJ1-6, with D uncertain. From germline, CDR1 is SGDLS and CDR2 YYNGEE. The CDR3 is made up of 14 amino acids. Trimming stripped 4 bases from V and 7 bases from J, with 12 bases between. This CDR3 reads CASSFDVGNSPLHF. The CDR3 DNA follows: TGTGCCAGCAGCTTCGACGTCGGGAATTCACCCCTCCACTTT.

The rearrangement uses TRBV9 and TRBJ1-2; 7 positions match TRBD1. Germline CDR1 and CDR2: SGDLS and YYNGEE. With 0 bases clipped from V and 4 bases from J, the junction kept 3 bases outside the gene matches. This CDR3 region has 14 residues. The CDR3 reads CASSVGAGGYGYTF. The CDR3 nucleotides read TGTGCCAGCAGCGTAGGCGCAGGGGGCTATGGCTACACCTTC.

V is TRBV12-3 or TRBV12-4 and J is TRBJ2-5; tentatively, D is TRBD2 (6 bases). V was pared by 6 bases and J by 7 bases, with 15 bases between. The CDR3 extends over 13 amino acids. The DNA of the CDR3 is TGTGCCAGCAGGGGGACCTCCGGGGGGACCCAGTACTTC. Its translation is CASRGTSGGTQYF.

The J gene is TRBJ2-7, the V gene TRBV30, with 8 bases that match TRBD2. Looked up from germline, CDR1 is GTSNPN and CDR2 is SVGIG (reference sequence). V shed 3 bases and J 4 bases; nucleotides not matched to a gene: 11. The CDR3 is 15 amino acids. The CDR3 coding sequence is TGTGCCTGGAGCATTGACAGCGGGAGCGGTTACGAGCAGTACTTC. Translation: CAWSIDSGSGYEQYF.

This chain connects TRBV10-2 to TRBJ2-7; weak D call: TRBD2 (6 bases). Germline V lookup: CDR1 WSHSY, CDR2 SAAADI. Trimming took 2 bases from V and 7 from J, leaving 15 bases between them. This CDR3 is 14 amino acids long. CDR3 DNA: TGCGCCAGCAGTGAGGGAGGGTCAAGTAGGGAGCAGTACTTC. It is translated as CASSEGGSSREQYF.

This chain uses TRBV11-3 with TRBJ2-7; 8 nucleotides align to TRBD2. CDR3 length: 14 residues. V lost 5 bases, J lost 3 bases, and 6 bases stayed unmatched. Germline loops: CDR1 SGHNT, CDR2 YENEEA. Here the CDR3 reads CASSPGGDIYEQYF. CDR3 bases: TGTGCCAGCAGCCCCGGGGGGGACATCTACGAGCAGTACTTC.

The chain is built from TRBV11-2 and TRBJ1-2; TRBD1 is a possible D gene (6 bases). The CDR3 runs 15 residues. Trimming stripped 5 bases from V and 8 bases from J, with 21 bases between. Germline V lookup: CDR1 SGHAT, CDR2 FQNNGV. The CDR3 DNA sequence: TGTGCCAGCAGCCTCTGGGGGGGGGCTGAAGAGGGCTACACCTTC. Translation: CASSLWGGAEEGYTF.

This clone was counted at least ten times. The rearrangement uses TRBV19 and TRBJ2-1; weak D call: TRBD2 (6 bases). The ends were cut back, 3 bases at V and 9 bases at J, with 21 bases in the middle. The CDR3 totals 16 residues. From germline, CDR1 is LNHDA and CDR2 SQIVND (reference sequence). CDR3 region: CASSILAGRPWAEQFF. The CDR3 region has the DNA TGTGCCAGTAGTATTTTGGCTGGGAGGCCGTGGGCTGAGCAGTTCTTC.

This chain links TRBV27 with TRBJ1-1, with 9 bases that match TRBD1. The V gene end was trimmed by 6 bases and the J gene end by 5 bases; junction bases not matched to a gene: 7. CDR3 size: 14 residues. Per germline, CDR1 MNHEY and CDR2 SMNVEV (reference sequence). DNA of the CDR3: TGTGCCAGCAGCTTAGACAGGGGGTGGACTGAAGCTTTCTTT. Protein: CASSLDRGWTEAFF.

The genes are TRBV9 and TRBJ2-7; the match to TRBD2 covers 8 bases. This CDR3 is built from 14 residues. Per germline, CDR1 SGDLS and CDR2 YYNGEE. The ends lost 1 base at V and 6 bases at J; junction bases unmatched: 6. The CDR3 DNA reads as TGTGCCAGCAGCGTAACCAGCGGGAGTGGCGAGCAGTACTTC. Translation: CASSVTSGSGEQYF.

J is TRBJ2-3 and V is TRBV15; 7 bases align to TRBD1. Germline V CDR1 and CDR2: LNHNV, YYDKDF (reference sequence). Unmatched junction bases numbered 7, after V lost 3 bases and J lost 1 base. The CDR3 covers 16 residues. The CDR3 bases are TGTGCCACCAGCAGGATCGGGACAGATGGCACAGATACGCAGTATTTT. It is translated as CATSRIGTDGTDTQYF.

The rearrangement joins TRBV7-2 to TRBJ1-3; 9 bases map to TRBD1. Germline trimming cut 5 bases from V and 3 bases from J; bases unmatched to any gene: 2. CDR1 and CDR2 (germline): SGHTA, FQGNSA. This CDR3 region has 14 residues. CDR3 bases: TGTGCCAGCAGCACGGACAGGGGTGGAAACACCATATATTTT. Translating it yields CASSTDRGGNTIYF.